The rows below give T cell receptor beta chains drawn from one sample of a study of regulatory and conventional T cells in RAG deficiency. Sequencing was performed with immunoSEQ multiplex PCR; in TCRdb, only in-frame clones are kept and a portion is missing. The repertoire holds more than 9,500 clones, with roughly 94% as singletons. These data also formed part of another study, on regulatory T cells.

Material: CD127- CD25+ CD4+ Tregs sorted from blood. These receptors all stem from a human donor in good health. The CDR3 runs from the conserved cysteine through the conserved F or W. Fields, in order: V gene, J gene, D gene, clone size, CDR3 DNA, CDR3 protein. A D gene is named only where the DNA matches it firmly. The size of a clone is reported for some rows only, either as once, few or many, or as a class for expanded clones.

TRBV19	TRBJ2-5	-	-	TGTGCCAGTAGTATAATCTCGGGAAGGGAGACCCAGTACTTC	CASSIISGRETQYF
TRBV27	TRBJ1-5	TRBD1	-	TGTGCCAGCAGTGTCACAGGGGGCCAAAGCAATCAGCCCCAGCATTTT	CASSVTGGQSNQPQHF
TRBV19	TRBJ2-3	-	-	TGTGCCAGTAGTATCTCCAGGATTAGCACAGATACGCAGTATTTT	CASSISRISTDTQYF
TRBV5-1	TRBJ1-3	TRBD1	-	TGCGCCAGCTCCGGGACAGGGAGGGGAAACACCATATATTTT	CASSGTGRGNTIYF
TRBV19	TRBJ1-6	TRBD1	-	TGTGCCAGTAGTATCCCATCCGGACAGGGGGCGTTCGGGTCACCCCTCCACTTT	CASSIPSGQGAFGSPLHF
TRBV5-1	TRBJ1-3	TRBD1	-	TGCGCCAGCAGCTTAATTTTCGGGACAGCGAGCTCTGGAAACACCATATATTTT	CASSLIFGTASSGNTIYF
TRBV30	TRBJ2-3	TRBD1	-	TGTGCCTGGAGTAGACCGAGGACAGGGTTGACAGATACGCAGTATTTT	CAWSRPRTGLTDTQYF
TRBV19	TRBJ2-6	-	-	TGTGCCAGTAGTATATCAGGGGATGGGGCCAACGTCCTGACTTTC	CASSISGDGANVLTF
TRBV7-2	TRBJ2-3	TRBD2	once	TGTGCCAGCACCCTAAGCAGCGGGGGGAGAGCAGATACGCAGTATTTT	CASTLSSGGRADTQYF
TRBV25-1	TRBJ1-5	TRBD1	-	TGTGCCAGCAGGGGACAGGGAAATTGGCAGCCCCAGCATTTT	CASRGQGNWQPQHF
TRBV6-5	TRBJ1-5	-	-	TGTGCCAGCAGTTCAGGACAGTTCGATCAGCCCCAGCATTTT	CASSSGQFDQPQHF
TRBV2	TRBJ2-3	TRBD2	-	TGTGCCAGCAGTGAAGCGCTTCGACTAGCGGGGTACACAGATACGCAGTATTTT	CASSEALRLAGYTDTQYF
TRBV19	TRBJ1-4	-	-	TGTGCCAGTAGTATGCGGGGGGTCGGTGAAAAACTGTTTTTT	CASSMRGVGEKLFF
TRBV6-5	TRBJ1-5	-	-	TGTGCCAGCAGTTACTCCTTTAAAAATCAGCCCCAGCATTTT	CASSYSFKNQPQHF
TRBV6-1	TRBJ1-4	TRBD1	-	TGTGCCACCACTTATCCCGGGACAGGGAGTGAAAAACTGTTTTTT	CATTYPGTGSEKLFF
TRBV5-6	TRBJ1-2	TRBD1	-	TGTGCCAGCAGCTGGACAGGGAACTATGGCTACACCTTC	CASSWTGNYGYTF
TRBV4-1	TRBJ1-2	TRBD1	-	TGCGCCAGCAGGCCACACCTTACAGGGGCCTACACCTTC	CASRPHLTGAYTF
TRBV19	TRBJ1-2	-	-	TGTGCCAGTAGCCGACAGGCCCTCAACTATGGCTACACCTTC	CASSRQALNYGYTF
TRBV5-1	TRBJ1-1	TRBD1	-	TGCGCCAGCAGGGGACAGATGAACACTGAAGCTTTCTTT	CASRGQMNTEAFF
TRBV7-9	TRBJ2-1	-	-	TGTGCCAGCAGCTTCACCTACTCCTACAATGAGCAGTTCTTC	CASSFTYSYNEQFF
TRBV9	TRBJ1-3	-	-	TGTGCCAGCAGCGTAGGTTATTTTTCCGACAGGCTAAACTCTGGAAACACCATATATTTT	CASSVGYFSDRLNSGNTIYF
TRBV9	TRBJ2-7	-	-	TGTGCCAGCAGCCCCCGGACTGTATTCTACGAGCAGTACTTC	CASSPRTVFYEQYF
TRBV5-8	TRBJ1-3	-	few	TGTGCCAGCAGCTTGGTGTCAAGACTGGGAAACACCATATATTTT	CASSLVSRLGNTIYF
TRBV30	TRBJ1-2	-	-	TGTGCCTGGACGAAGGGAGGCTATGGCTACACCTTC	CAWTKGGYGYTF
TRBV15	TRBJ2-3	-	-	TGTGCCACCAAGGCTAGGCGCTCCACAGATACGCAGTATTTT	CATKARRSTDTQYF
TRBV5-1	TRBJ1-2	-	-	TGCGCCAGCAGCTTGGACGGAGGGGCTATTTCTGGCTACACCTTC	CASSLDGGAISGYTF
TRBV5-1	TRBJ1-3	-	-	TGCGCCAGCAGCTTGCAAACAGGGTCTGGAAACACCATATATTTT	CASSLQTGSGNTIYF
TRBV18	TRBJ1-2	-	-	TGTGCCAGCTCACCAAGGACAGACTATGGCTACACCTTC	CASSPRTDYGYTF
TRBV10-2	TRBJ1-5	TRBD1	once	TGCGCCAGCAGGCGACAGGGGTTCAATCAGCCCCAGCATTTT	CASRRQGFNQPQHF
TRBV19	TRBJ1-3	-	-	TGTGCCAGTAGTATAGTGGGCCCTGGAAACACCATATATTTT	CASSIVGPGNTIYF
TRBV7-9	TRBJ2-3	TRBD1	-	TGTGCCAGCAGCTTATACTCGGGACAGTTCCTTTCTAGCACAGATACGCAGTATTTT	CASSLYSGQFLSSTDTQYF
TRBV7-3	TRBJ2-4	TRBD2	-	TGTGCCAGCAGCTTAATGCCGGGACTAGCGGGGAACATTCAGTACTTC	CASSLMPGLAGNIQYF
TRBV18	TRBJ1-2	-	-	TGTGCCAGCTCGCCACCGGCATCTTATGGCTACACCTTC	CASSPPASYGYTF
TRBV6-5	TRBJ2-7	TRBD2	-	TGTGCCAGCAGTTACTCGCGGGGGTACGAGCAGTACTTC	CASSYSRGYEQYF
TRBV19	TRBJ2-2	-	-	TGTGCCAGTACCAAGGGACAGAACACCGGGGAGCTGTTTTTT	CASTKGQNTGELFF
TRBV5-1	TRBJ2-7	TRBD1	-	TGCGCCAGCAGCCCCATGGCAGGGGGCGGCGACGAGCAGTACTTC	CASSPMAGGGDEQYF
TRBV2	TRBJ2-2	-	few	TGTGCCAGCAGTCCGCCCCTGCGGACCGGGGAGCTGTTTTTT	CASSPPLRTGELFF
TRBV28	TRBJ2-1	TRBD1	-	TGTGCCAGCATTCCAGGGGGCCCTTCCTACAATGAGCAGTTCTTC	CASIPGGPSYNEQFF
TRBV19	TRBJ1-1	TRBD1	-	TGTGCCAGTAGGGCCTTGACAGGGGCCCTCCCGAACACTGAAGCTTTCTTT	CASRALTGALPNTEAFF
TRBV5-6	TRBJ2-1	-	-	TGTGCCAGCAGCTTCAGGGGCGAGCAGTTCTTC	CASSFRGEQFF
TRBV5-1	TRBJ1-2	TRBD1	-	TGCGCCAGCGGGACAGGGGCTGGCTACACCTTC	CASGTGAGYTF
TRBV25-1	TRBJ1-3	-	-	TGTGCCAGCAGTGAATACGATTGGAGCTCTGGAAACACCATATATTTT	CASSEYDWSSGNTIYF
TRBV19	TRBJ2-1	TRBD2	once	TGTGCCAGTAGTGCCTATAGCGGGGGGGCGGCCACTCGACAGTTCTTC	CASSAYSGGAATRQFF
TRBV10-3	TRBJ2-1	TRBD2	few	TGTGCCATTGGACTAGCGGGGGGTCCCAGCTCCTACAATGAGCAGTTCTTC	CAIGLAGGPSSYNEQFF
TRBV7-9	TRBJ2-1	TRBD2	-	TGTGCCAGCAGCTGGGTCCCGGGACTAGAGGCCAATGAGCAGTTCTTC	CASSWVPGLEANEQFF
TRBV2	TRBJ2-5	TRBD2	-	TGTGCCAGCAGTCCTCGAGGGACTAGCGGCCTGTACCAAGAGACCCAGTACTTC	CASSPRGTSGLYQETQYF
TRBV19	TRBJ2-2	-	-	TGTGCCACCTCCTGGGGCCCCGTACCGGGGGAGCTGTTTTTT	CATSWGPVPGELFF
TRBV2	TRBJ1-2	-	-	TGTGCCAGCAGACGAGACAGACCACTTAACTATGGCTACACCTTC	CASRRDRPLNYGYTF
TRBV7-3	TRBJ2-4	-	-	TGTGCCAGCAGCTTAACGGGGGGGCTAGCCAAAAACATTCAGTACTTC	CASSLTGGLAKNIQYF
TRBV9	TRBJ1-2	TRBD1	-	TGTGCCAGCAGTACAGGGGGCATGGGGGATGGCTACACCTTC	CASSTGGMGDGYTF